The sequence of this TCR beta chain was determined in a study of cytomegalovirus exposure and HLA in healthy donors. Study information: The Caucasian-associated ancestry cluster contained 81% of the 300 to 450 genotyped donors. Study results and limitations: Exclusion as indistinguishable affected some V segments, including TRBV6-2 and TRBV6-3.

Details on this clone: Its target is not known.

The germline CDR1 and CDR2 sequences are SGDLS and YYNGEE. The V segment lost 5 bases and the J segment 4 bases; nucleotides outside the gene matches: 0. The CDR3 consists of 13 residues. PCR involved 60 Vbeta and 13 Jbeta primers. Original handling: Unique TCR beta chains numbered roughly 83 million in a later analysis, with 10 million to 14 million shared. Sequenced by immunoSEQ multiplex PCR; TCRdb stores in-frame clones only, minus some. Clonal size and the V and J genes are those of that table, whereas D and trimming came from the DNA. The sample lists about 160,000 clones; around 80% were seen once.

The V gene is TRBV9, the J gene TRBJ2-2, with 9 bases lining up with TRBD1. This receptor was obtained from a boy between 2 and 10 years old in good health and CMV-seronegative. Sequenced input: PBMCs. The CDR3 DNA follows: TGTGCCAGCAGGGACAGGGGCACCGGGGAGCTGTTTTTT. It encodes CASRDRGTGELFF.